The present entry profiles one T cell receptor (beta chain) with its context. Assay: immunoSEQ multiplex PCR; the TCRdb copy retains only in-frame clones and omits some. Of more than 10,000 clones listed, 21% are singletons. The sample originates from a study of sequential checkpoint blockade in melanoma. Whole-study context: Arm A got nivolumab then ipilimumab; arm B the reverse, 1:1.

V dropped 2 bases and J dropped 2 bases, with 7 bases sitting between them. Germline V CDR1 and CDR2: SGHTA, FQGNSA. The CDR3 runs 13 residues. This sample's treatment: randomized to nivolumab then ipilimumab (arm A) or the reverse (arm B). This clonotype was obtained from a human donor with melanoma. The rearrangement uses TRBV7-2 and TRBJ2-7, with a weak D call TRBD2 (5 bases). The source material was tumor tissue (inferred from file names), sampled from a patient given nivolumab and ipilimumab in sequence. CDR3 region: CASSLQAAYEQYF. The CDR3 DNA reads as TGTGCCAGCAGCTTACAAGCGGCCTACGAGCAGTACTTC.